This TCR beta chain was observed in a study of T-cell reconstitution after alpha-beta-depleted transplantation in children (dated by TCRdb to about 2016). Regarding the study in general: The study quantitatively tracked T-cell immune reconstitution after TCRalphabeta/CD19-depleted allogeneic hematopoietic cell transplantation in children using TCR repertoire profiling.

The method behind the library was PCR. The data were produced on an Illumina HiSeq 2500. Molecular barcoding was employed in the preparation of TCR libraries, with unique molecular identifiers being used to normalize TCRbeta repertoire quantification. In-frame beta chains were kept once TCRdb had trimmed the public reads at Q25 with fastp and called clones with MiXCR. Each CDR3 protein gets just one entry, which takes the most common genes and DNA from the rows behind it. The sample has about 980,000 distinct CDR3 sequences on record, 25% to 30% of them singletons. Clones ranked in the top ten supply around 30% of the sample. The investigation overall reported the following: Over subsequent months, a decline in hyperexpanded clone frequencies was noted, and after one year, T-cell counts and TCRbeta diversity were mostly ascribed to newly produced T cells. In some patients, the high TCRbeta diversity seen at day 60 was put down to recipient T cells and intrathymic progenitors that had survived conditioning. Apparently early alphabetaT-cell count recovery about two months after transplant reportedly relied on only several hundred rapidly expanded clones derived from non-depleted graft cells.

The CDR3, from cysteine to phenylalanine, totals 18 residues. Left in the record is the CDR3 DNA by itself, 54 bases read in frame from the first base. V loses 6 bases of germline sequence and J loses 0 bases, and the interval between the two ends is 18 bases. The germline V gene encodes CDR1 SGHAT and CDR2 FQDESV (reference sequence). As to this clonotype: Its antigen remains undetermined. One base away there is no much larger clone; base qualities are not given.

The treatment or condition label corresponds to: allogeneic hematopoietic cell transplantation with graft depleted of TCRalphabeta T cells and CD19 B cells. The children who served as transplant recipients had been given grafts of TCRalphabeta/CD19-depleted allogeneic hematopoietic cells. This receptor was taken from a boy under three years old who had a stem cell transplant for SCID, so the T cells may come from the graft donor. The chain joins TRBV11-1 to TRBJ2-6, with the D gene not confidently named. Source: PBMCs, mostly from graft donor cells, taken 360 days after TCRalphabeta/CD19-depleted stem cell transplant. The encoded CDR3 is CASRHRPIESSGANVLTF. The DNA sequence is TGTGCCAGCAGGCACAGACCCATCGAGTCCTCTGGGGCCAACGTCCTGACTTTC.